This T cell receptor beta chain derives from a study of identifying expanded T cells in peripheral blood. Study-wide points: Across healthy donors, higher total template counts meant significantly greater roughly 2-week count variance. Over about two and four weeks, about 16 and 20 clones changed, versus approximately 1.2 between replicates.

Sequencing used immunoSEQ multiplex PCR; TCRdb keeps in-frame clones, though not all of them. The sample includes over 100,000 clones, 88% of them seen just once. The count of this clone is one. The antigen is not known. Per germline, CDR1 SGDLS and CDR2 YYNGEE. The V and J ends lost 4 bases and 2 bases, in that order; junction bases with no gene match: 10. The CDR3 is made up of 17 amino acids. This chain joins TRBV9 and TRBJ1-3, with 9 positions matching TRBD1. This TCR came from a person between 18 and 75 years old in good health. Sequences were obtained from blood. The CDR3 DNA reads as TGTGCCAGCAGCCAGGGACAGGGACCCCTGGCTGGAAACACCATATATTTT. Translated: CASSQGQGPLAGNTIYF.